This entry lists 15 T cell receptor beta chains sequenced from one sample in a study of blood T cell repertoires in COVID-19. The data were produced by immunoSEQ multiplex PCR, yet TCRdb's version contains in-frame clones alone and is incomplete. The table includes roughly 64,000 clones, 86% detected once. Sequencing was done on a sample of peripheral blood. The source of these receptors is a man aged 50-60 years with active COVID-19.

The rearrangement joins TRBV7-3 to TRBJ1-6; possible D gene TRBD1, 6 bases. The CDR3 runs 16 residues. Trimming pared 2 bases from V and 5 bases from J, leaving 13 bases between. Germline values: CDR1 SGHTA, CDR2 FQGTGA. The CDR3 protein is CASSLSGDINNSPLHF. The CDR3 nucleotides are TGTGCCAGCAGCTTATCCGGGGACATTAATAATTCACCCCTCCACTTT.

This clone was picked up many times. The V call is TRBV5-1, the J call TRBJ2-7, with TRBD1 matching over 9 bases. Germline CDR1 SGHRS, CDR2 YFSETQ. Trimming at V came to 4 bases and at J to 5 bases, leaving 10 bases not matched to a gene. The CDR3 consists of 15 residues. The CDR3: CASSRTGTGSHEQYF. The CDR3 DNA reads TGCGCCAGCAGCAGGACCGGGACAGGGTCCCACGAGCAGTACTTC.

The chain is built from TRBV19 and TRBJ2-7; D perhaps matches TRBD1 (6 bases). V was clipped by 6 bases and J by 7 bases, with 16 bases between them. Looked up from germline, CDR1 is LNHDA and CDR2 is SQIVND (reference sequence). The CDR3 extends over 13 amino acids. Written as DNA, the CDR3 is TGTGCCAGTAGAAAGCTACCCACAGGGGAGCAGTACTTC. It is translated as CASRKLPTGEQYF.

This clone showed up just once. The rearrangement joins TRBV5-1 to TRBJ2-1; 8 bases agree with TRBD1. Germline CDR1 and CDR2: SGHRS and YFSETQ. The CDR3 covers 16 residues. V shed 0 bases, J shed 10 bases, and the junction held 12 bases outside the gene matches. This chain's CDR3 is CASSLARVGRGREQFF. The CDR3 bases are TGCGCCAGCAGCTTGGCTCGTGTTGGCAGGGGGCGCGAGCAGTTCTTC.

This clone was seen a few times. The genes are TRBV28 and TRBJ1-3; 7 nucleotides align to TRBD1. Germline V gene data show CDR1 as MDHEN and CDR2 as SYDVKM. Losses at the gene ends were 0 bases for V and 0 bases for J; bases not matched to a gene: 5. This CDR3 spans 17 amino acids. CDR3 DNA: TGTGCCAGCAGTTTATGGGCGGGACAGTTCTCTGGAAACACCATATATTTT. Amino acid sequence: CASSLWAGQFSGNTIYF. Full variable domain (rest looked up from reference TRBV28 and TRBJ1-3): DVKVTQSSRYLVKRTGEKVFLECVQDMDHENMFWYRQDPGLGLRLIYFSYDVKMKEKGDIPEGYSVSREKKERFSLILESASTNQTSMYLCASSLWAGQFSGNTIYFGEGSWLTVV.

This clone was seen just once. V usage is TRBV2 and J usage is TRBJ2-1; perhaps TRBD2 as D (5 bases). CDR1 is SNHLY and CDR2 is FYNNEI in the germline V gene. CDR3 length: 13 residues. Trimming stripped 5 bases from V and 6 bases from J, with 11 bases between. CDR3 protein: CASSLGLLNEQFF. The CDR3 DNA reads TGTGCCAGCAGTCTTGGACTGCTCAATGAGCAGTTCTTC.

V is TRBV27 and J is TRBJ1-4; D possibly corresponds to TRBD1 (5 bases). Germline V gene lookup returns CDR1 MNHEY and CDR2 SMNVEV (reference sequence). The CDR3 spans 14 residues. Trimming stripped 3 bases from V and 7 bases from J, with 12 bases between. The CDR3 coding sequence is TGTGCCAGCAGTTTGGGGGGGACTGCTGAAAAACTGTTTTTT. Residues: CASSLGGTAEKLFF.

V is TRBV6-5 and J is TRBJ2-3; D is perhaps TRBD1 (6 bases). The germline V and J ends were trimmed by 10 bases and 4 bases, with 18 bases remaining between them. CDR1 MNHEY and CDR2 SVGAGI come from the germline V gene. The CDR3 is 14 residues long. The CDR3 DNA follows: TGTGCCACTGTAACAGGGTTTAGGGCAGATACGCAGTATTTT. Encoded protein: CATVTGFRADTQYF.

V and J are TRBV10-3 and TRBJ1-2, with 10 bases that match TRBD1. The CDR3 extends over 20 amino acids. Germline V gives CDR1 ENHRY, CDR2 SYGVKD. The ends lost 3 bases at V and 3 bases at J; junction bases unmatched: 19. The CDR3 region is CAISETGVWDRGDPDYGYTF. The CDR3 region has the DNA TGTGCCATCAGTGAAACCGGGGTCTGGGACAGGGGCGATCCCGACTATGGCTACACCTTC.

The chain employs TRBV6-5 and TRBJ1-2; 9 bases line up with TRBD1. J was trimmed by 4 bases and V by 5 bases; bases with no gene match: 5. CDR3 size: 14 residues. CDR1 and CDR2 (germline): MNHEY, SVGAGI. The CDR3 coding sequence is TGTGCCAGCAGTCGGGACAGGGTCCGCTATGGCTACACCTTC. Amino acid sequence: CASSRDRVRYGYTF.

V and J are TRBV24-1 and TRBJ2-3; D gene unclear. V lost 3 bases and J lost 1, with 10 bases in between. CDR3 length: 15 residues. Germline V gene lookup returns CDR1 KGHDR and CDR2 SFDVKD. CDR3 in DNA: TGTGCCACCAGTGATGCCTCCCGGGGCACAGATACGCAGTATTTT. This sequence encodes CATSDASRGTDTQYF.

The chain carries TRBV24-1 and TRBJ2-3; 9 bases fit TRBD2. V gave up 5 bases and J gave up 6 bases; unmatched junction bases: 5. Germline CDR1 is KGHDR and CDR2 is SFDVKD. The CDR3 totals 14 residues. The CDR3, as DNA: TGTGCCACCAGTGCGAGCGGGAGGAGGGATACGCAGTATTTT. Its protein is CATSASGRRDTQYF.

J is TRBJ2-7 and V is TRBV5-7; TRBD1 matches 11 bases. TRBV5-7 has ORF status, its function being uncertain. V lost 4 bases and J lost 5; bases outside the gene matches: 5. This CDR3 is built from 14 residues. In DNA, the CDR3 is TGTGCCAGCAGCGGGAAGGACAGGGGGCACGAGCAGTACTTC. This encodes CASSGKDRGHEQYF.

This clone was recorded once. The V call is TRBV19, the J call TRBJ1-1; 7 positions agree with TRBD1. J gave up 4 bases and V 2 bases, and 1 base lay outside the gene matches. Germline CDR1 is LNHDA and CDR2 is SQIVND (reference sequence). This CDR3 is built from 13 residues. CDR3 residues: CASSITGATEAFF. The DNA for the CDR3 is TGTGCCAGTAGTATAACAGGGGCCACTGAAGCTTTCTTT.

This clone was detected a few times. The chain recombines TRBV28 with TRBJ1-1; weak D call: TRBD1 (6 bases). Germline CDR1 and CDR2: MDHEN and SYDVKM. The length of the CDR3 is 14 residues. V lost 2 bases and J lost 10, with 17 bases in between. This chain's CDR3 is CASSLITPGAGAFF. The CDR3 DNA reads TGTGCCAGCAGTTTAATAACACCAGGGGCGGGAGCTTTCTTT.